What follows are 9 T cell receptor beta chains derived from one specimen sequenced in a study of beta chain features in type 1 diabetes. General observations from the study: Moderately but significantly shorter TCRB CDR3s were found in Type 1 diabetes patients in all four CD4+ subsets.

Isolated RNA was reverse transcribed in full, so expressed TCRB transcripts were sequenced. Data came from immunoSEQ multiplex PCR; TCRdb stores just in-frame clones and leaves some out. Here the sample spans around 250,000 clones, 14% being singletons. Their recognized antigens are unknown. Specimen: naive CD4+ T cells from blood. All receptors come from a young man with type 1 diabetes.

The V call is TRBV18, the J call TRBJ2-1, with D tentatively TRBD2 (5 bases). The CDR3 has 12 residues. Trimming took off 4 bases at V and 9 bases at J, with 10 bases between the two ends. Germline V CDR1 and CDR2: KGHSH, LQKENI. The CDR3 DNA reads as TGTGCCAGCTCACGGCTAGGGAGTGAGCAGTTCTTC. Amino acids: CASSRLGSEQFF.

The chain joins TRBV18 to TRBJ2-7, with D perhaps matching TRBD2 (6 bases). Trimming left V 2 bases short and J 7 bases short, with 15 bases between. The CDR3 is made up of 14 amino acids. The V gene's germline CDR1 is KGHSH and CDR2 LQKENI. CDR3 in amino acids: CASSPASGVGEQYF. The DNA of the CDR3 is TGTGCCAGCTCACCAGCATCGGGGGTAGGAGAGCAGTACTTC.

The chain uses TRBV10-3 and TRBJ2-7; the match to TRBD2 covers 10 bases. Germline CDR1 and CDR2: ENHRY and SYGVKD. V lost 3 bases to trimming and J lost 0 bases; unmatched junction nucleotides: 5. The CDR3 runs to 16 residues. Here the CDR3 reads CAISDGGLAASYEQYF. The CDR3 bases are TGTGCCATCAGTGATGGAGGACTAGCGGCCTCCTACGAGCAGTACTTC.

The chain combines TRBV9 with TRBJ2-7; 8 nucleotides align to TRBD2. Losses at the gene ends were 2 bases for V and 2 bases for J; bases not matched to a gene: 3. The CDR3 has 14 amino acids. Germline CDR1 reads SGDLS; CDR2 reads YYNGEE. CDR3 loop: CASSVQAGAYEQYF. The CDR3 region has the DNA TGTGCCAGCAGCGTCCAAGCGGGGGCCTACGAGCAGTACTTC.

J is TRBJ2-5 and V is TRBV9; 7 bases are a match to TRBD2. Germline V gene sequence: CDR1 SGDLS, CDR2 YYNGEE. V shed 7 bases and J 5 bases; nucleotides not matched to a gene: 5. The CDR3 has 12 residues. CDR3 sequence (DNA): TGTGCCAGCGGCCAGGGAGGGGAGACCCAGTACTTC. This codes for CASGQGGETQYF.

The sample holds a few counts of this clone. The chain couples TRBV7-9 to TRBJ1-2, with a weak D call TRBD1 (5 bases). Germline assignment: CDR1 SEHNR and CDR2 FQNEAQ (reference sequence). This CDR3 has 13 amino acids. Between the trimmed V and J ends, which lost 2 bases and 6 bases, there was a span of 10 bases. The chain's CDR3 is CASSLQGSHGYTF. The CDR3 bases are TGTGCCAGCAGCTTACAGGGTAGCCATGGCTACACCTTC. Together with reference TRBV7-9 and TRBJ1-2, the CDR3 gives the full variable domain: DTGVSQNPRHKITKRGQNVTFRCDPISEHNRLYWYRQTLGQGPEFLTYFQNEAQLEKSRLLSDRFSAERPKGSFSTLEIQRTEQGDSAMYLCASSLQGSHGYTFGSGTRLTVV.

V usage is TRBV7-6 and J usage is TRBJ1-1, with no clear D. V was shortened by 0 bases and J by 4 bases, with 9 bases between the two germline ends. Germline V lookup: CDR1 SGHVS, CDR2 FNYEAQ. The CDR3 covers 14 residues. The CDR3 nucleotides are TGTGCCAGCAGCTTAGCTAACAGCGGCACTGAAGCTTTCTTT. It yields the protein CASSLANSGTEAFF.

This chain links TRBV2 with TRBJ1-5; TRBD1 aligns across 7 bases. The CDR3 is 14 amino acids. Germline V gene sequence: CDR1 SNHLY, CDR2 FYNNEI. Trimming removed 6 bases from V and 6 bases from J; junction bases left unmatched: 8. This CDR3 reads CASRADRVVQPQHF. CDR3 coding DNA: TGTGCCAGCAGGGCCGACAGGGTCGTTCAGCCCCAGCATTTT.

This clone occurred a few times. The chain joins TRBV4-1 to TRBJ2-3, with TRBD1 as a possible D gene (5 bases). V was cut by 0 bases and J by 2 bases, with 12 bases left in between. CDR1 MGHRA and CDR2 YSYEKL come from the germline V gene. There are 16 residues in the CDR3. The CDR3 here is CASSQDGAGFTDTQYF. DNA of the CDR3: TGCGCCAGCAGCCAAGATGGGGCAGGATTCACAGATACGCAGTATTTT.